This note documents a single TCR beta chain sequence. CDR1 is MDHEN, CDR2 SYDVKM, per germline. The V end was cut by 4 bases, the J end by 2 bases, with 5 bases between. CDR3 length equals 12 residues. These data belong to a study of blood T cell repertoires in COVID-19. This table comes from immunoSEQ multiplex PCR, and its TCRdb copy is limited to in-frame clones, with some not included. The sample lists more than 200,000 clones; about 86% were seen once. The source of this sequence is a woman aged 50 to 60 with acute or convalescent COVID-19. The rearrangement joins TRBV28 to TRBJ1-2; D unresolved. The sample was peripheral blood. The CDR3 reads CASSSENYGYTF. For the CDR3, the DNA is TGTGCCAGCAGTTCTGAGAACTATGGCTACACCTTC.